These T cell receptor beta chains were read from a single sample in a study of T cell changes during pregnancy in multiple sclerosis. Repertoires were generated with immunoSEQ multiplex PCR, while TCRdb's copy carries only in-frame clones and drops some. Here the sample spans approximately 100,000 clones, just over 90% being singletons. Sequences were derived from peripheral blood, sampled after pregnancy. These receptor sequences come from a female donor with multiple sclerosis, enrolled in a pregnancy study. The CDR3 runs from the conserved cysteine through the conserved F or W. The D gene is left open where the match is weak. The size entry is marked missing in some rows and otherwise reads once, few, many or a size class.

size	V	D	J	CDR3	DNA
.	TRBV5-6	.	TRBJ1-2	CASSTQGPNYGYTF	TGTGCCAGCAGTACACAGGGACCTAACTATGGCTACACCTTC
.	TRBV2	.	TRBJ1-6	CASSGRTGNSPLHF	TGTGCCAGCAGTGGTCGGACGGGGAATTCACCCCTCCACTTT
.	TRBV2	.	TRBJ2-1	CASRTYNEQFF	TGTGCCAGCAGGACTTACAATGAGCAGTTCTTC
.	TRBV18	.	TRBJ1-4	CASSPPTGQQNEKLFF	TGTGCCAGCTCACCACCGACAGGACAGCAGAATGAAAAACTGTTTTTT
.	TRBV30	TRBD1	TRBJ1-2	CAWGRGEFYGYTF	TGTGCCTGGGGCAGGGGGGAGTTTTATGGCTACACCTTC
.	TRBV5-6	.	TRBJ1-1	CASQSGWLTRAFF	TGTGCCTCCCAATCAGGGTGGTTGACTCGAGCTTTCTTT
few	TRBV4-1	.	TRBJ1-4	CASSQVPSRGEKLFF	TGCGCCAGCAGCCAAGTACCCTCCAGAGGTGAAAAACTGTTTTTT
.	TRBV29-1	TRBD2	TRBJ2-3	CSVASSGGATDTQYF	TGCAGCGTTGCGTCTAGCGGGGGGGCAACAGATACGCAGTATTTT
.	TRBV29-1	.	TRBJ2-7	CSVTGPVYEQYF	TGCAGCGTCACAGGGCCTGTTTACGAGCAGTACTTC
.	TRBV2	TRBD1	TRBJ2-1	CASSGRQGGYNEQFF	TGTGCCAGCAGTGGCCGACAGGGGGGATACAATGAGCAGTTCTTC
once	TRBV2	TRBD1	TRBJ2-3	CASGGQGASDTQYF	TGTGCCAGCGGCGGACAGGGGGCGTCAGATACGCAGTATTTT
.	TRBV30	.	TRBJ2-5	CAWSVSQGGETQYF	TGTGCCTGGAGTGTAAGTCAAGGGGGAGAGACCCAGTACTTC
.	TRBV15	.	TRBJ2-3	CATSRDRRDTQYF	TGTGCCACCAGCAGAGATCGGAGAGATACGCAGTATTTT
.	TRBV13	.	TRBJ1-1	CASSPGFVQSEAFF	TGTGCCAGCAGCCCTGGGTTCGTACAGAGTGAAGCTTTCTTT
.	TRBV27	.	TRBJ1-5	CASSGAIGDQPQHF	TGTGCCAGCAGTGGGGCGATAGGGGATCAGCCCCAGCATTTT
once	TRBV27	.	TRBJ2-1	CASSYSSRDNNEQFF	TGTGCCAGCAGTTATTCTTCCCGGGACAACAATGAGCAGTTCTTC
.	TRBV27	TRBD2	TRBJ2-3	CASSSTRLAGPTDTQYF	TGTGCCAGCAGTTCCACCAGACTAGCGGGGCCCACAGATACGCAGTATTTT
.	TRBV19	.	TRBJ1-4	CASSFLGGTNEKLFF	TGTGCCAGTAGTTTCCTCGGGGGGACTAATGAAAAACTGTTTTTT
.	TRBV27	.	TRBJ1-6	CASSEGTMNSPLHF	TGTGCCAGCAGTGAAGGGACTATGAATTCACCCCTCCACTTT
.	TRBV28	.	TRBJ1-2	CASSPGQIIILYGYTF	TGTGCCAGCAGCCCCGGACAGATCATCATTCTCTATGGCTACACCTTC
.	TRBV5-8	.	TRBJ1-5	CASSLAERVYSVDHQPQHF	TGTGCCAGCAGCCTGGCCGAGAGGGTTTATTCAGTGGACCATCAGCCCCAGCATTTT
.	TRBV5-1	.	TRBJ2-5	CASSSGSGQETQYF	TGCGCCAGCAGTTCGGGTAGCGGCCAAGAGACCCAGTACTTC
.	TRBV9	.	TRBJ1-1	CASSPSTEAFF	TGTGCCAGCAGCCCCTCCACTGAAGCTTTCTTT
.	TRBV19	.	TRBJ2-1	CASSTQRVTYNEQFF	TGTGCCAGTAGTACCCAGCGGGTTACTTACAATGAGCAGTTCTTC
.	TRBV4-1	.	TRBJ2-2	CASSRLQGYSGELFF	TGCGCCAGCAGCCGGCTACAGGGCTACAGCGGGGAGCTGTTTTTT
.	TRBV7-9	.	TRBJ2-1	CASSLDLVTQFF	TGTGCCAGCAGTTTAGATTTGGTGACTCAGTTCTTC
.	TRBV5-1	TRBD2	TRBJ2-1	CASSLAGGLEQFF	TGCGCCAGCAGCTTGGCGGGGGGTCTTGAGCAGTTCTTC
few	TRBV30	.	TRBJ1-5	CAWSVGQGRHSNQPQHF	TGTGCCTGGAGTGTTGGGCAGGGAAGACATAGCAATCAGCCCCAGCATTTT
.	TRBV19	.	TRBJ1-1	CASSTAGWNTEAFF	TGTGCCAGTAGTACCGCCGGTTGGAACACTGAAGCTTTCTTT
.	TRBV27	TRBD2	TRBJ2-7	CASKPYGGLAVYEQYF	TGTGCCAGCAAGCCCTATGGGGGACTAGCGGTTTACGAGCAGTACTTC
.	TRBV9	TRBD1	TRBJ2-1	CASSTYRGRYNEQFF	TGTGCCAGCAGCACCTACAGGGGACGCTACAATGAGCAGTTCTTC
few	TRBV2	TRBD1	TRBJ2-7	CASSVDRGPSYEQYF	TGTGCCAGCAGTGTGGACAGGGGACCTTCCTACGAGCAGTACTTC
.	TRBV5-8	TRBD1	TRBJ2-2	CASSLVMGQGADTGELFF	TGTGCCAGCAGCTTGGTCATGGGACAGGGGGCGGACACCGGGGAGCTGTTTTTT
.	TRBV15	.	TRBJ2-1	CATSRDFRGNEQFF	TGTGCCACCAGCAGAGATTTTCGGGGAAATGAGCAGTTCTTC
.	TRBV5-1	.	TRBJ1-1	CASSLDRAGTEAFF	TGCGCCAGCAGCTTGGACAGGGCAGGCACTGAAGCTTTCTTT
.	TRBV5-8	.	TRBJ1-5	CASSLGGSGPQHF	TGTGCCAGCAGCTTGGGAGGGTCAGGACCCCAGCATTTT
.	TRBV12-5	TRBD2	TRBJ2-1	CASGASGVPNEQFF	TGTGCTAGTGGCGCTAGCGGGGTTCCCAATGAGCAGTTCTTC
few	TRBV11-2	.	TRBJ1-1	CASSLPGGVRRAFF	TGTGCCAGCAGCCTCCCCGGGGGGGTTCGAAGAGCTTTCTTT
.	TRBV19	.	TRBJ2-3	CASREGGTDTQYF	TGTGCCAGTAGAGAGGGGGGCACAGATACGCAGTATTTT
.	TRBV21-1	.	TRBJ1-1	CASGRDRVTEAFF	TGTGCCAGCGGAAGGGACAGGGTCACTGAAGCTTTCTTT
.	TRBV6-1	TRBD1	TRBJ1-6	CASSESTGGMGSPLHF	TGTGCCAGCAGTGAATCGACAGGGGGAATGGGTTCACCCCTCCACTTT
.	TRBV12-5	.	TRBJ2-7	CASGFPRVGEQYF	TGTGCTAGTGGTTTCCCCAGGGTCGGCGAGCAGTACTTC
few	TRBV19	.	TRBJ1-1	CASLQDPLLAFF	TGTGCCAGTCTACAGGACCCCCTTTTAGCTTTCTTT
.	TRBV12-5	TRBD2	TRBJ2-5	CASGWVGLAEETQYF	TGTGCTAGTGGTTGGGTAGGACTAGCGGAAGAGACCCAGTACTTC
.	TRBV6-1	.	TRBJ2-2	CASSALTEAGELFF	TGTGCCAGCAGTGCCCTGACAGAGGCCGGGGAGCTGTTTTTT